The rows below give T cell receptor beta chains drawn from one sample of a study of CD8 T cells in Susac syndrome. TCRdb analysed the immunoSEQ multiplex PCR reads with MiXCR anew, one entry per CDR3 protein. The sample includes under 200,000 distinct CDR3 sequences, 90% to 96% seen only once; the top ten take approximately 0.12%. Source material: CD4+ T cells from PBMCs. These receptors originate from a human donor with Susac syndrome. CDR3s include the opening cysteine and the closing phenylalanine or tryptophan. A D gene is named only where the DNA matches it firmly.

j_call: TRBJ1-1
d_call: .
v_call: TRBV28
cdr3_aa: CASSSRLLNTEAFF

j_call: TRBJ2-5
d_call: .
v_call: TRBV12-3/TRBV12-4
cdr3_aa: CASSTPGGETQYF

j_call: TRBJ1-2
d_call: .
v_call: TRBV3-1
cdr3_aa: CASSQGGPNYGYTF

j_call: TRBJ1-2
d_call: .
v_call: TRBV6-1
cdr3_aa: CASRLGSYGYTF

j_call: TRBJ1-1
d_call: .
v_call: TRBV20-1
cdr3_aa: CSARAAGFVTEAFF

j_call: TRBJ2-6
d_call: TRBD1
v_call: TRBV2
cdr3_aa: CASSSDRAGANVLTF

j_call: TRBJ2-3
d_call: TRBD2
v_call: TRBV7-2
cdr3_aa: CASSFPGGDTDTQYF

j_call: TRBJ2-1
d_call: .
v_call: TRBV5-1
cdr3_aa: CASSTGQLLSYNEQFF

j_call: TRBJ2-3
d_call: TRBD2
v_call: TRBV20-1
cdr3_aa: CSALPLAGPSTDTQYF

j_call: TRBJ1-4
d_call: .
v_call: TRBV7-8
cdr3_aa: CASSLQGRTEEKLFF

j_call: TRBJ2-1
d_call: .
v_call: TRBV20-1
cdr3_aa: CSASQVGSWQFF

j_call: TRBJ2-1
d_call: TRBD2
v_call: TRBV29-1
cdr3_aa: CSVREGGKTEQFF

j_call: TRBJ1-1
d_call: TRBD1
v_call: TRBV6-5
cdr3_aa: CASSYRTGNTEAFF

j_call: TRBJ2-1
d_call: .
v_call: TRBV14
cdr3_aa: CASSQVQGRGNEQFF

j_call: TRBJ2-1
d_call: .
v_call: TRBV29-1
cdr3_aa: CSVGGTEQFF

j_call: TRBJ2-4
d_call: .
v_call: TRBV6-5
cdr3_aa: CASSYSLPGVSKNIQYF